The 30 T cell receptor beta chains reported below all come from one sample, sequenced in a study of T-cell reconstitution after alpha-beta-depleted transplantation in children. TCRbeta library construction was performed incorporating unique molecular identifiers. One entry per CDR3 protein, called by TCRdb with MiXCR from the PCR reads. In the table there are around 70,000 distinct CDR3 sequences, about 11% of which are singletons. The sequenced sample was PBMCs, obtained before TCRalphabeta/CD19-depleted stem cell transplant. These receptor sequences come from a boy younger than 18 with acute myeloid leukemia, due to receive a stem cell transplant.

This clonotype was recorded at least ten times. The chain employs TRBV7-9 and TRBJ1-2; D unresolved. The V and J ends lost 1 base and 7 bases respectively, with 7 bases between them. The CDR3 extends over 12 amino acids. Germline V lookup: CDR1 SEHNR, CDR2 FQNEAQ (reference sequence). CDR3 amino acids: CASSLDPIGYTF. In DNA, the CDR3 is TGTGCCAGCAGCTTAGACCCGATTGGCTACACCTTC.

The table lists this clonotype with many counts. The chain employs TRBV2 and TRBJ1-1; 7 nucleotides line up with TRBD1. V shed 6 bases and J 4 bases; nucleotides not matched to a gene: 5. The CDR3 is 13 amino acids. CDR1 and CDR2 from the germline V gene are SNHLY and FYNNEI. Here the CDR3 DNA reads TGTGCCAGCAGAGACAGGGATGGCACTGAAGCTTTCTTT. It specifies CASRDRDGTEAFF.

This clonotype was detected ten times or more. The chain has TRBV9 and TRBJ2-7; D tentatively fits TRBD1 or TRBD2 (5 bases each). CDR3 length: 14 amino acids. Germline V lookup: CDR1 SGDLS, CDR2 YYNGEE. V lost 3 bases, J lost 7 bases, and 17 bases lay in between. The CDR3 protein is CASSAQQAGLEQYF. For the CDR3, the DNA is TGTGCCAGCAGCGCCCAACAGGCGGGTTTGGAGCAGTACTTC.

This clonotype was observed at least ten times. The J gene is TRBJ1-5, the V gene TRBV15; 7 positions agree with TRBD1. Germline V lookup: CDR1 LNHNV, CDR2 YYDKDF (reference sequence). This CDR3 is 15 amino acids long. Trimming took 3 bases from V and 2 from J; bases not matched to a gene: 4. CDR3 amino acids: CATSRDRPGNQPQHF. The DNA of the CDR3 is TGTGCCACCAGCAGGGACAGGCCGGGCAATCAGCCCCAGCATTTT.

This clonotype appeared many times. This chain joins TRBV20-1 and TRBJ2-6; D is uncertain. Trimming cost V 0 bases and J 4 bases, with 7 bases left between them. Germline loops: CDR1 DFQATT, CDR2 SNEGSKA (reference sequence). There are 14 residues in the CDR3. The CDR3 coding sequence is TGCAGTGCTAGAGACAACTCAGGGGCCAACGTCCTGACTTTC. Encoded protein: CSARDNSGANVLTF.

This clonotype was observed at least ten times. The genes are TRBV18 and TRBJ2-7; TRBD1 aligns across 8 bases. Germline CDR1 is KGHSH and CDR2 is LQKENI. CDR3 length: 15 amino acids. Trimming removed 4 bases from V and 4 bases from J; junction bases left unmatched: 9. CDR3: CASSLGQGQGYEQYF. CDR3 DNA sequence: TGTGCCAGCTCACTTGGACAGGGTCAAGGGTACGAGCAGTACTTC.

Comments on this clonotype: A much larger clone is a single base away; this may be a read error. The CDR3 reads CASSNREGSNTEAFF. The CDR3 region has the DNA TGTGCCAGCAGCAACAGAGAGGGATCTAACACTGAAGCTTTCTTT. This chain uses TRBV9 with TRBJ1-1; D not certain. The ends were cut back, 4 bases at V and 2 bases at J, with 15 bases in the middle. The CDR3 consists of 15 residues. Germline lookup yields CDR1 SGDLS and CDR2 YYNGEE.

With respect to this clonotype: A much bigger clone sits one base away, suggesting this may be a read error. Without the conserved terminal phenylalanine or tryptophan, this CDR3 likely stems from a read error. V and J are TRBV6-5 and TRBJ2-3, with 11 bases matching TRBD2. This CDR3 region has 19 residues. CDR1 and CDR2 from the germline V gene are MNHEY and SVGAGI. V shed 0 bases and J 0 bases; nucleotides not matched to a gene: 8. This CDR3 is CASSYSPSGGTASTDTQYY. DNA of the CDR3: TGTGCCAGCAGTTACTCACCTAGCGGGGGGACGGCTAGCACAGATACGCAGTATTAT.

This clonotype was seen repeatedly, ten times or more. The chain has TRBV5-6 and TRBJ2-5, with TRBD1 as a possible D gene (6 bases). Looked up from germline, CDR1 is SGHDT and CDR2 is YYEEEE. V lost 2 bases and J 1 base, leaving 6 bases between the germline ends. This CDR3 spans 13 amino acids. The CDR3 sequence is CASSLQGQETQYF. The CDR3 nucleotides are TGTGCCAGCAGCTTACAGGGCCAAGAGACCCAGTACTTC.

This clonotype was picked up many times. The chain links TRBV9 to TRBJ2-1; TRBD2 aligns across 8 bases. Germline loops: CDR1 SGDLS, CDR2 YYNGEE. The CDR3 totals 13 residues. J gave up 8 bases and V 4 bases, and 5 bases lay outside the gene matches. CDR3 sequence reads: CASSNGLADEQFF. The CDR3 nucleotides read TGTGCCAGCAGCAACGGACTAGCTGATGAGCAGTTCTTC. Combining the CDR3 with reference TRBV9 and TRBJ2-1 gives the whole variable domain DSGVTQTPKHLITATGQRVTLRCSPRSGDLSVYWYQQSLDQGLQFLIQYYNGEERAKGNILERFSAQQFPDLHSELNLSSLELGDSALYFCASSNGLADEQFFGPGTRLTVL.

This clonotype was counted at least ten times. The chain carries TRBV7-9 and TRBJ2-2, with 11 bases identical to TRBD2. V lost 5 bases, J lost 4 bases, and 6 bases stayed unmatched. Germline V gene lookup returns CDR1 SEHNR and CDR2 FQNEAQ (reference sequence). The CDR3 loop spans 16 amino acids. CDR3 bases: TGTGCCAGCAGCATTAGCGGGAGGGTCGGCACCGGGGAGCTGTTTTTT. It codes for CASSISGRVGTGELFF.

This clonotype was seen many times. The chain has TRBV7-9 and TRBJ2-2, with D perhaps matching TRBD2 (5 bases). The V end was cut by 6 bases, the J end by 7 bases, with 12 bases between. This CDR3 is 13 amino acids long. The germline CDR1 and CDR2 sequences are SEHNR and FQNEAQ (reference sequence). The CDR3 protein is CASRTSGNGELFF. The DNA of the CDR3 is TGTGCCAGCAGGACATCGGGGAACGGGGAGCTGTTTTTT.

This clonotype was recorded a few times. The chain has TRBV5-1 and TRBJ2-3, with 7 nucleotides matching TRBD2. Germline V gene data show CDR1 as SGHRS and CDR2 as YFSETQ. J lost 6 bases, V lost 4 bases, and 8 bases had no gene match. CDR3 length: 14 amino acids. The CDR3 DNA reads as TGCGCCAGCAGCGGGCTAGCGGTCGACGATACGCAGTATTTT. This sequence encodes CASSGLAVDDTQYF.

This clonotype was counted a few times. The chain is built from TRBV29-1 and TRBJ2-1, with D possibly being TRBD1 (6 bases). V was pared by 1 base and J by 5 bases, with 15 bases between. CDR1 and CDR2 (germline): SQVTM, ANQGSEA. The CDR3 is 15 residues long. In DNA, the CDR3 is TGCAGCGTTGAAGGAGGGACATTCCCCAACAATGAGCAGTTCTTC. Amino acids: CSVEGGTFPNNEQFF.

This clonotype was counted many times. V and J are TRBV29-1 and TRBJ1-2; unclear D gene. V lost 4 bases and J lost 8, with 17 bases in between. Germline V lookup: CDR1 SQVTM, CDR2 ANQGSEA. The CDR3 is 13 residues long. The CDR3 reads CSVGFGSLGGYTF. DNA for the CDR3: TGCAGCGTTGGCTTCGGATCACTGGGAGGCTACACCTTC.

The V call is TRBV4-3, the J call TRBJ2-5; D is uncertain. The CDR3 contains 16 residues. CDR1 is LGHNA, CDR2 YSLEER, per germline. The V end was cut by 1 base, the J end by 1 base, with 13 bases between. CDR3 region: CASSQVGYSPQETQYF. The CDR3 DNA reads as TGCGCCAGCAGCCAAGTGGGTTACTCTCCCCAAGAGACCCAGTACTTC.

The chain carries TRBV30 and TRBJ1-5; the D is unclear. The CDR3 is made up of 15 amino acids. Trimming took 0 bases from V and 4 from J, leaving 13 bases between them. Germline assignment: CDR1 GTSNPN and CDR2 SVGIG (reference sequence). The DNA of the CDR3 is TGTGCCTGGAGTGTGGGAGGTTTGGGGAATCAGCCCCAGCATTTT. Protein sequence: CAWSVGGLGNQPQHF.

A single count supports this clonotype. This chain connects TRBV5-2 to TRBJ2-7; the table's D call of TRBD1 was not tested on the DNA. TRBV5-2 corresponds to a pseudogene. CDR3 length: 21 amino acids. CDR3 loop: CAMGPGRRRAKRGPSSYEQYV. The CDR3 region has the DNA TGTGCCATGGGCCCCGGGCGCCGCAGAGCCAAGAGGGGACCGAGCTCCTACGAGCAGTACGTC.

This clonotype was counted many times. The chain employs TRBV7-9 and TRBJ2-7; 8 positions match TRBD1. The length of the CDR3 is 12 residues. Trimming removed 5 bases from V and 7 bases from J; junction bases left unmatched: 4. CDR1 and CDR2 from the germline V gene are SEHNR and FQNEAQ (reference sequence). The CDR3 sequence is CASSTTGVEQYF. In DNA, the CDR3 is TGTGCCAGCAGCACGACAGGGGTGGAGCAGTACTTC.

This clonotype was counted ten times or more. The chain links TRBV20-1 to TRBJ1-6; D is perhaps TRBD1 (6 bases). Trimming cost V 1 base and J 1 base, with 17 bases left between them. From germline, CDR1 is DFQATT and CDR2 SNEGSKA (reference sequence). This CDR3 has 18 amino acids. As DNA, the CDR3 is TGCAGTGCTAGAGGGCCCAACAGGGTAGGGTCCTATAATTCACCCCTCCACTTT. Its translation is CSARGPNRVGSYNSPLHF.

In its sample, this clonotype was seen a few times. CDR3 nucleotide sequence: TGTGCCAGCAGCCCACAGGTCGTTAAGACCGGGGAGCTGTTTTTT. Translated: CASSPQVVKTGELFF. This chain links TRBV7-3 with TRBJ2-2; tentatively, D is TRBD1 (5 bases). This CDR3 contains 15 residues. The germline CDR1 and CDR2 sequences are SGHTA and FQGTGA. Trimming took off 5 bases at V and 5 bases at J, with 15 bases between the two ends.

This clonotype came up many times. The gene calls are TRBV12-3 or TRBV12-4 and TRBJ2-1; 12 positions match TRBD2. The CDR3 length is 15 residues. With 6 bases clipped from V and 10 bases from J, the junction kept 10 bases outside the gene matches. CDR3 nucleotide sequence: TGTGCCAGCAGCAACCTAGCGGGAGGGGTTCGGGAGCAGTTCTTC. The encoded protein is CASSNLAGGVREQFF.

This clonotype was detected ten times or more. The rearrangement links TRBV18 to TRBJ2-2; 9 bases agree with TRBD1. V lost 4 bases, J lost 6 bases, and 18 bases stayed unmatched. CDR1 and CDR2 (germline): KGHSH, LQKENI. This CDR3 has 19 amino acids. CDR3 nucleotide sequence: TGTGCCAGCTCACACGGACAGGGGACGGCACGGTGGTCATCCGGGGAGCTGTTTTTT. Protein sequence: CASSHGQGTARWSSGELFF.

The chain's CDR3 is CSARHRGTNNEQFF. The DNA for the CDR3 is TGCAGTGCTCGTCACAGGGGAACCAACAATGAGCAGTTCTTC. The V and J genes are TRBV20-1 and TRBJ2-1; 7 bases align to TRBD1. CDR1 DFQATT and CDR2 SNEGSKA come from the germline V gene (reference sequence). The CDR3 is made up of 14 amino acids. J lost 5 bases, V lost 5 bases, and 9 bases had no gene match.

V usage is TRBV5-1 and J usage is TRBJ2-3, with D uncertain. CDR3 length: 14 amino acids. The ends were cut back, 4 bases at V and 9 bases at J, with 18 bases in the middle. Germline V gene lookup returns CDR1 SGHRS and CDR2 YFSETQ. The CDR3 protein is CASSASEAYPTQYF. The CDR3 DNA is TGCGCCAGCAGCGCCTCTGAGGCATACCCCACGCAGTATTTT.

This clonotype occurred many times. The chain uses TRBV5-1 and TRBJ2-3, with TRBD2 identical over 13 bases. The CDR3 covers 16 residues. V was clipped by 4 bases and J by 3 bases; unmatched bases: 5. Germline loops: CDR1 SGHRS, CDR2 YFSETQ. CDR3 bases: TGCGCCAGCAGCCCCCGGACTAGCGGGGGTACAGATACGCAGTATTTT. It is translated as CASSPRTSGGTDTQYF.

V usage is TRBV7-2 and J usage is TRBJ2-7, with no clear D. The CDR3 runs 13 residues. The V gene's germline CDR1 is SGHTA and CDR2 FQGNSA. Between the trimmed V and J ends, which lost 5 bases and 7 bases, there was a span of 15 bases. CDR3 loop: CASSPIVGIEQYF. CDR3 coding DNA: TGTGCCAGCAGCCCTATAGTTGGGATAGAGCAGTACTTC.

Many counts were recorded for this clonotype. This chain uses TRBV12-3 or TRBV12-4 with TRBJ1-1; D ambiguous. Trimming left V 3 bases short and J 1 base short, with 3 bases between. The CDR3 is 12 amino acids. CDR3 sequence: CASSFGNTEAFF. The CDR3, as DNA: TGTGCCAGCAGTTTCGGGAACACTGAAGCTTTCTTT.

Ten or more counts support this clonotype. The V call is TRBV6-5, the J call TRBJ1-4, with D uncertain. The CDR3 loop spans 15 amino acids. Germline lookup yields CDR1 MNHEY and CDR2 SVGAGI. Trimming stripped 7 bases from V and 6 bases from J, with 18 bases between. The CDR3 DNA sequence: TGTGCCAGCAAGTTACGGTTGATAACAGATGAAAAACTGTTTTTT. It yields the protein CASKLRLITDEKLFF.

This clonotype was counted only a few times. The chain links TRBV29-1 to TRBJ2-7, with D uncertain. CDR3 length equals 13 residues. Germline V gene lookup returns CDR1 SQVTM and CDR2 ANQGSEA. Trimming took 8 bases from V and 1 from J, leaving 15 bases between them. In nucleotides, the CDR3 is TGCAGCCAAGAGGAACAGCGATCCTACGAGCAGTACGTC. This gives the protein CSQEEQRSYEQYV.